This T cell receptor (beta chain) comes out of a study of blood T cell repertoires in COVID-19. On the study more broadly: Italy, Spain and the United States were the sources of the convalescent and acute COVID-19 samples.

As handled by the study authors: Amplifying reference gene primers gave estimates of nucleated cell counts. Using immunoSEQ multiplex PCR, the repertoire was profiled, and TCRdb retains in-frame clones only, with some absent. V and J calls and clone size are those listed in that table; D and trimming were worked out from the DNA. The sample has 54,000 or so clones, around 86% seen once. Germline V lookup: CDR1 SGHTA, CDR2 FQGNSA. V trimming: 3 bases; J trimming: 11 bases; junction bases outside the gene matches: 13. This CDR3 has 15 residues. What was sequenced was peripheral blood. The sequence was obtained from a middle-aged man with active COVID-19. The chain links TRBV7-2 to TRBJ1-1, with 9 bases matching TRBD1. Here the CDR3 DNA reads TGTGCCAGCAGCTTCGTCACAGGGGGCGCGGGTCGGGCTTTCTTT. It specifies CASSFVTGGAGRAFF.